These 25 T cell receptor beta chains were all obtained from the same sample, sequenced in a study of graft-versus-host responses after intestinal transplantation. Their antigen targets remain unknown. Measured with immunoSEQ multiplex PCR; TCRdb has only the in-frame clones, and not every one. The table lists approximately 100,000 clones, 87% of them singletons. Sequences were derived from unstimulated CD4+ T cells sorted from spleen or lymph node cells, sampled before intestinal transplant. These receptors were obtained from a human donor who received an intestinal transplant.

This chain connects TRBV6-5 to TRBJ2-7; D not resolved. Germline V gives CDR1 MNHEY, CDR2 SVGAGI. CDR3 length: 12 amino acids. Between the trimmed V and J ends, which lost 5 bases and 3 bases, there was a span of 8 bases. The chain's CDR3 is CASSHGNYEQYF. The CDR3 DNA reads TGTGCCAGCAGTCACGGCAACTACGAGCAGTACTTC.

The chain is built from TRBV19 and TRBJ1-2, with no clear D. Per the germline V gene, CDR1 is LNHDA and CDR2 is SQIVND (reference sequence). The CDR3 loop spans 14 amino acids. V was clipped by 5 bases and J by 4 bases, with 14 bases between them. CDR3 amino acids: CASSFRALGYGYTF. Written as DNA, the CDR3 is TGTGCCAGTAGTTTCCGGGCGTTGGGCTATGGCTACACCTTC.

V and J are TRBV2 and TRBJ2-6; 7 positions match TRBD1. The germline CDR1 and CDR2 sequences are SNHLY and FYNNEI. V was pared by 10 bases and J by 2 bases, with 8 bases of the junction left unmatched. The CDR3 is made up of 15 amino acids. This CDR3 reads CANQRDRAGANVLTF. CDR3 DNA: TGTGCCAACCAAAGAGACAGGGCTGGGGCCAACGTCCTGACTTTC.

V gene TRBV10-1 combines with J gene TRBJ2-1; the D call may be TRBD1 or TRBD2 (5 bases each). This CDR3 contains 15 residues. Germline V CDR1 and CDR2: WNHNN, SYGVQD (reference sequence). V lost 3 bases and J 1 base, leaving 10 bases between the germline ends. CDR3: CASSERGRSYNEQFF. CDR3 DNA sequence: TGCGCCAGCAGTGAAAGGGGACGTTCCTACAATGAGCAGTTCTTC.

This clone was seen only once. V is TRBV23-1 and J is TRBJ2-4; possible D gene TRBD2, 5 bases. TRBV23-1 is designated an ORF whose function remains uncertain. The V gene lost 4 bases and the J gene lost 4 bases, with 14 bases spanning the gap. The CDR3 length is 15 residues. The CDR3 region is CASSPFRAEKNIQYF. The CDR3 coding sequence is TGCGCCAGCAGTCCATTTCGAGCGGAGAAAAACATTCAGTACTTC.

V usage is TRBV6-6 and J usage is TRBJ2-7; perhaps TRBD1 as D (6 bases). Deletions cut 6 bases from V and 0 bases from J, with 12 bases between. CDR1 is MNHNY, CDR2 SVGAGI, per germline (reference sequence). There are 14 residues in the CDR3. The chain's CDR3 is CASSPRTDSYEQYF. DNA of the CDR3: TGTGCCAGCAGCCCAAGGACAGACTCCTACGAGCAGTACTTC.

This clone was seen a single time. The chain combines TRBV28 with TRBJ1-5, with a weak D call TRBD1 (6 bases). Germline values: CDR1 MDHEN, CDR2 SYDVKM. This CDR3 has 16 amino acids. V was pared by 7 bases and J by 5 bases, with 21 bases between. The CDR3 region is CASTPPRGKADQPQHF. The CDR3 DNA reads TGTGCCAGCACCCCCCCCAGGGGAAAAGCGGATCAGCCCCAGCATTTT.

The chain links TRBV6-1 to TRBJ2-3; D remains ambiguous. Deletions cut 2 bases from V and 5 bases from J, with 14 bases between. The germline V gene encodes CDR1 MNHNS and CDR2 SASEGT. The CDR3 is made up of 15 amino acids. In DNA, the CDR3 is TGTGCCAGCAGTGAAATTGGCGGAAATATAGATACGCAGTATTTT. Protein product: CASSEIGGNIDTQYF.

V is TRBV5-4 and J is TRBJ2-3; the match to TRBD2 covers 7 bases. CDR1 and CDR2 (germline): SGHNT, YYREEE (reference sequence). This CDR3 has 14 residues. After removal of 5 bases from V and 6 bases from J, the junction contained 9 bases not matched to a gene. The CDR3 sequence: CASRPGGSDDTQYF. CDR3 DNA: TGTGCCAGCAGACCGGGAGGTTCAGATGATACGCAGTATTTT.

CDR3 DNA sequence: TGTGCCAGCCGTCGACTAGCGGGAGCAGAGACCCAGTACTTC. It is translated as CASRRLAGAETQYF. V gene TRBV11-2 combines with J gene TRBJ2-5; TRBD2 matches at 12 bases. The CDR3 has 14 residues. Trimming removed 8 bases from V and 4 bases from J; junction bases left unmatched: 5. Germline loops: CDR1 SGHAT, CDR2 FQNNGV.

The chain joins TRBV5-1 to TRBJ1-3, with D possibly matching TRBD1 (6 bases). This CDR3 comprises 14 residues. Trimming shortened V by 4 bases and J by 0 bases, and 8 bases separated the two germline ends. Germline-derived CDR1 and CDR2 are SGHRS and YFSETQ. This CDR3 reads CASSQGISGNTIYF. CDR3 DNA sequence: TGCGCCAGCAGCCAGGGGATCTCTGGAAACACCATATATTTT.

The V and J genes are TRBV10-3 and TRBJ2-2, with TRBD2 as a possible D gene (5 bases). Trimming took off 6 bases at V and 6 bases at J, with 8 bases between the two ends. The CDR3 spans 12 residues. Germline V CDR1 and CDR2: ENHRY, SYGVKD. CDR3 residues: CAIRGLSGELFF. As DNA, the CDR3 is TGTGCCATCAGAGGACTGTCCGGGGAGCTGTTTTTT.

The V gene is TRBV5-6, the J gene TRBJ2-1; D not certain. In germline, CDR1 is SGHDT, CDR2 YYEEEE. The CDR3 is 16 residues long. Trimming removed 3 bases at V and 1 base at J, with 14 bases between. The CDR3 bases are TGTGCCAGCAGCTCCTGGGGAATACTATCCTACAATGAGCAGTTCTTC. It is translated as CASSSWGILSYNEQFF.

CDR3 sequence (DNA): TGCGCCAGTCGAAGGAGACAGGTGAACACCGGGGAGCTGTTTTTT. The encoded protein is CASRRRQVNTGELFF. V usage is TRBV4-1 and J usage is TRBJ2-2; D is perhaps TRBD1 (6 bases). Germline lookup yields CDR1 MGHRA and CDR2 YSYEKL. This CDR3 is built from 15 residues. Between the trimmed V and J ends, which lost 9 bases and 1 base, there was a span of 15 bases.

The V gene is TRBV6-5, the J gene TRBJ1-1; 7 nucleotides align to TRBD1. There are 13 residues in the CDR3. Germline lookup yields CDR1 MNHEY and CDR2 SVGAGI. The J segment lost 4 bases and the V segment lost 2 bases, leaving 1 base of the junction unmatched. The CDR3 is CASSYPGGTEAFF. The CDR3, as DNA: TGTGCCAGCAGTTACCCAGGGGGCACTGAAGCTTTCTTT.

This chain connects TRBV7-3 to TRBJ2-6; D unresolved. Germline CDR1 and CDR2: SGHTA and FQGTGA. Trimming shortened V by 4 bases and J by 0 bases, and 7 bases separated the two germline ends. The CDR3 sequence is 15 residues long. The CDR3 sequence: CASSSQSSGANVLTF. The DNA for the CDR3 is TGTGCCAGCAGCTCGCAAAGCTCTGGGGCCAACGTCCTGACTTTC.

This chain links TRBV4-2 with TRBJ1-3, with D possibly being TRBD1 (5 bases). CDR3 length: 17 residues. CDR1 and CDR2 from the germline V gene are LGHNA and YNFKEQ. V dropped 0 bases and J dropped 4 bases, with 16 bases sitting between them. CDR3 bases: TGTGCCAGCAGCCAAGATCAACAGGTCACCTGGGGAAACACCATATATTTT. This gives the protein CASSQDQQVTWGNTIYF.

The CDR3 coding sequence is TGTGCCAGCAGACGGACACTAGGGGAGACCCAGTACTTC. This sequence encodes CASRRTLGETQYF. The chain links TRBV6-5 to TRBJ2-5; D may match TRBD1 or TRBD2 (5 bases each). Deletions cut 6 bases from V and 5 bases from J, with 13 bases between. The CDR3 length is 13 residues. Germline lookup yields CDR1 MNHEY and CDR2 SVGAGI.

The rearrangement links TRBV11-2 to TRBJ2-5; TRBD2 matches 9 bases. Germline V gene lookup returns CDR1 SGHAT and CDR2 FQNNGV. Trimming cost V 1 base and J 5 bases; bases outside gene matches: 5. The CDR3 has 15 amino acids. The CDR3 reads CASSLGSGGGETQYF. DNA for the CDR3: TGTGCCAGCAGCTTAGGTAGCGGGGGCGGGGAGACCCAGTACTTC.

The chain employs TRBV7-7 and TRBJ1-1; the D is unclear. Trimming removed 5 bases at V and 2 bases at J, with 9 bases between. Germline-derived CDR1 and CDR2 are SSHAT and FNYEAQ (reference sequence). This CDR3 contains 13 residues. This CDR3 is CASSVEVNTEAFF. The CDR3 nucleotides are TGTGCCAGCAGCGTGGAAGTTAACACTGAAGCTTTCTTT.

The V gene is TRBV6-1, the J gene TRBJ2-7; 10 bases are a match to TRBD1. This CDR3 spans 14 amino acids. Germline CDR1 is MNHNS and CDR2 is SASEGT. Unmatched junction bases numbered 1, after V lost 5 bases and J lost 0 bases. This CDR3 is CASSWTGGSYEQYF. CDR3 DNA sequence: TGTGCCAGCAGTTGGACAGGGGGCTCCTACGAGCAGTACTTC.

The J gene is TRBJ1-1, the V gene TRBV10-2; 9 bases line up with TRBD1. CDR3 length: 16 amino acids. CDR1 is WSHSY and CDR2 is SAAADI in the germline V gene. Germline trimming cut 6 bases from V and 0 bases from J; bases unmatched to any gene: 8. The CDR3 sequence is CASSRDRDVLNTEAFF. In DNA, the CDR3 is TGCGCCAGCAGCCGGGACAGGGACGTTTTGAACACTGAAGCTTTCTTT.

CDR3 protein: CASSVEGYNSPLHF. The CDR3 bases are TGTGCCAGCAGCGTAGAAGGGTATAATTCACCCCTCCACTTT. J is TRBJ1-6 and V is TRBV9; unclear D gene. The CDR3 length is 14 residues. Germline V gene sequence: CDR1 SGDLS, CDR2 YYNGEE. Trimming stripped 0 bases from V and 4 bases from J, with 5 bases between. Together with reference TRBV9 and TRBJ1-6, the CDR3 gives the full variable domain: DSGVTQTPKHLITATGQRVTLRCSPRSGDLSVYWYQQSLDQGLQFLIQYYNGEERAKGNILERFSAQQFPDLHSELNLSSLELGDSALYFCASSVEGYNSPLHFGNGTRLTVT.

In DNA, the CDR3 is TGCGCCAGCAGCCCCAGGGGACAGGCCGCAAGTTCGGCTTTCTTT. Amino acids: CASSPRGQAASSAFF. The rearrangement joins TRBV4-1 to TRBJ1-1; 8 bases are shared with TRBD1. This CDR3 is 15 amino acids long. The V segment lost 4 bases and the J segment 11 bases; nucleotides outside the gene matches: 15. Germline CDR1 is MGHRA and CDR2 is YSYEKL.

This chain links TRBV6-5 with TRBJ2-6; no firm D call. CDR3 size: 14 residues. Trimming left V 9 bases short and J 3 bases short, with 12 bases between. In germline, CDR1 is MNHEY, CDR2 SVGAGI. In DNA, the CDR3 is TGTGCCAGTCTAGGCCTGGGTGGGGCCAACGTCCTGACTTTC. Translating it yields CASLGLGGANVLTF.